This T cell receptor beta chain was documented in a study of cytomegalovirus exposure and HLA in healthy donors. Study-wide context: The 95 to 150 validation repertoires used a platform that matched the one used for the 600 to 750 first-cohort repertoires, as a later analysis reported. Study findings and constraints: That first-cohort TCR clusters tended to co-occur in the 95 to 150 validation repertoires was found in a later analysis.

Profiled with immunoSEQ multiplex PCR; TCRdb holds only in-frame clones, not every one. The sample holds some 340,000 clones, roughly 87% seen once. An approximately 130-subject validation cohort, separate from the 666-subject first cohort, supplied the donors. On this clone: What it binds is unknown.

CDR1 is KGHSH, CDR2 LQKENI, per germline. Trimming left V 3 bases short and J 8 bases short, with 16 bases between. The CDR3 has 15 residues. Sequences were obtained from PBMCs. This sequence joins TRBV18 and TRBJ1-4, with a tentative D call TRBD1 (5 bases). The receptor was derived from a woman in her twenties or thirties in good health and CMV-seropositive. The CDR3 is CASSPRAGPSEKLFF. CDR3 coding DNA: TGTGCCAGCTCACCGCGGGCAGGGCCCTCGGAAAAACTGTTTTTT.